The entry that follows covers one T cell receptor (beta chain) sequence. TCRdb reanalysed the 5' RACE reads using MiXCR and keeps one entry per CDR3 protein. The sample carries about 400,000 distinct CDR3 sequences, 20% to 30% recorded once. The record originates from a study of T-cell memory formation after mild COVID-19. Material: PBMCs or a T cell subset sorted from them (not recorded which). This TCR came from an adult woman who had mild COVID-19 (a few samples of this study predate the infection). Cell type and time point are not known.

This chain's CDR3 is CATSDFSYGYTF. In nucleotides, the CDR3 is TGTGCCACCAGTGATTTCAGCTATGGCTACACCTTC. The chain joins TRBV24-1 to TRBJ1-2; no clear D. Germline CDR1 and CDR2: KGHDR and SFDVKD. Deletions cut 1 base from V and 4 bases from J, with 3 bases between. The CDR3 extends over 12 amino acids.